The rows below give T cell receptor beta chains drawn from one sample of a study of neoadjuvant nivolumab and ipilimumab in lung cancer. TCRdb's copy holds only in-frame clones and misses some; the assay was immunoSEQ multiplex PCR. Among 5,000 to 6,500 clones listed, roughly two thirds were seen once. This specimen was tumor tissue, taken after neoadjuvant nivolumab, alone or with ipilimumab, at or shortly before surgery. The source of these receptors is an adult with non-small cell lung cancer. The CDR3 runs from the conserved cysteine through the conserved F or W. D genes are given only for firm matches. For some rows the clone size is stated as once, few or many, or as a class when expanded; others skip it.

V	D	size	J	DNA	CDR3
TRBV19	-	few	TRBJ2-5	TGTGCCAGTAGTATATTGGCAGGGGCAGAGACCCAGTACTTC	CASSILAGAETQYF
TRBV4-2	-	-	TRBJ2-3	TGTGCCAGCAGCCAGGGAGGAGCGGGTCATACGCAGTATTTT	CASSQGGAGHTQYF
TRBV28	-	-	TRBJ1-1	TGTGCCAGCAGTTTATCGTTTACGGGGAACACTGAAGCTTTCTTT	CASSLSFTGNTEAFF
TRBV5-1	-	few	TRBJ1-5	TGCGCCAGCAGCTTGCTGGGAATATCGGAGGGGCCCCAGCATTTT	CASSLLGISEGPQHF
TRBV9	-	-	TRBJ2-7	TGTGCCAGCAGCGTAGACATTTACTACGAGCAGTACTTC	CASSVDIYYEQYF
TRBV9	-	-	TRBJ1-1	TGTGCCAGCAGCGTAGTAGTTGGGACTGAAGCTTTCTTT	CASSVVVGTEAFF
TRBV19	-	few	TRBJ2-1	TGTGCCAGTAGTATCCCTAGGAATGAGCAGTTCTTC	CASSIPRNEQFF
TRBV7-9	TRBD1	-	TRBJ1-1	TGTGCCAGCAGCCTGACAGGGGGCGTCGGTGAAGCTTTCTTT	CASSLTGGVGEAFF
TRBV5-1	-	-	TRBJ2-3	TGCGCCAGCAGCTTGGTGGGGCGCTTCGAGTATTTT	CASSLVGRFEYF
TRBV28	-	-	TRBJ2-1	TGTGCCAGCAGCCAATCCCCCAGGGGCGCAAATGAGCAGTTCTTC	CASSQSPRGANEQFF
TRBV11-3	TRBD2	-	TRBJ2-2	TGTGCCAGCAGCTCCGGGGGGGGCGCCGGGGAGCTGTTTTTT	CASSSGGGAGELFF
TRBV10-3	TRBD1	-	TRBJ1-5	TGTGCCAGCAGTTTGGGACAGGGCAATCAGCCCCAGCATTTT	CASSLGQGNQPQHF
TRBV7-6	-	-	TRBJ2-7	TGTGCCAGCAGCCCCCCCGGATCCGAGCAGTACTTC	CASSPPGSEQYF
TRBV5-4	-	-	TRBJ1-1	TGTGCCAGCAGCTTGGCCCTGGGGGCATTGAACACTGAAGCTTTCTTT	CASSLALGALNTEAFF
TRBV5-1	TRBD1	-	TRBJ2-7	TGCGCCAGCAGCACTGGACAGGGGTCATACGAGCAGTACTTC	CASSTGQGSYEQYF
TRBV9	-	-	TRBJ2-7	TGTGCCAGCAGCCCCCACGAACAGAGAACCTACGAGCAGTACTTC	CASSPHEQRTYEQYF
TRBV5-1	-	-	TRBJ2-5	TGCGCCAGCAGACCTCCGTGGCAAGAGACCCAGTACTTC	CASRPPWQETQYF
TRBV30	-	-	TRBJ1-5	TGTGCCTGGCGGGCGGGGAACAGCAATCAGCCCCAGCATTTT	CAWRAGNSNQPQHF
TRBV28	-	few	TRBJ2-7	TGTGCCAGCAGCCCCATCAGAGCGGGTTCCTACGAGCAGTACTTC	CASSPIRAGSYEQYF
TRBV6-1	TRBD1	few	TRBJ1-1	TGTGCCAGCAGGGACAGGGGGTGGAACACTGAAGCTTTCTTT	CASRDRGWNTEAFF